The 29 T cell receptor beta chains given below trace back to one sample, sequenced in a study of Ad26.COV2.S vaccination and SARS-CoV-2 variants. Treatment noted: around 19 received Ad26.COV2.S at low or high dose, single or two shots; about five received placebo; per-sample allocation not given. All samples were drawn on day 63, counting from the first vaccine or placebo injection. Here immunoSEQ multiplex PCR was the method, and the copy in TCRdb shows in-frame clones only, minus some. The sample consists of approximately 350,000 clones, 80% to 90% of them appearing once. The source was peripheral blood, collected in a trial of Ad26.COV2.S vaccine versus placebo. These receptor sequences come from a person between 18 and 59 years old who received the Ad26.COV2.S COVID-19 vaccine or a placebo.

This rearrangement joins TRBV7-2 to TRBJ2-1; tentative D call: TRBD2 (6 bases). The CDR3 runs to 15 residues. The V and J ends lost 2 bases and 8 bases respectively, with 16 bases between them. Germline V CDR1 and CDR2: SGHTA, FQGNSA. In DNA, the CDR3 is TGTGCCAGCAGCTTACGGACTACGGGCTCCGATGAGCAGTTCTTC. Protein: CASSLRTTGSDEQFF.

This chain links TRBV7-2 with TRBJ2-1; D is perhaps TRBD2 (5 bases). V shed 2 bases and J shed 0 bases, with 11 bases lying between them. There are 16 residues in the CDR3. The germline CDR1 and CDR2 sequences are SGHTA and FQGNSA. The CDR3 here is CASSLIGGPSYNEQFF. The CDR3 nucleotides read TGTGCCAGCAGCTTAATCGGAGGCCCCTCCTACAATGAGCAGTTCTTC.

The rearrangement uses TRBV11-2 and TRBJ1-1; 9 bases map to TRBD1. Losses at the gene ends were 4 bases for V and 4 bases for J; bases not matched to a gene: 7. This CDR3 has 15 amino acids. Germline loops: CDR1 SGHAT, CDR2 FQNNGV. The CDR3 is CASSSGQGGSTEAFF. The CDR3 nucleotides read TGTGCCAGCAGCTCGGGACAGGGAGGGAGCACTGAAGCTTTCTTT.

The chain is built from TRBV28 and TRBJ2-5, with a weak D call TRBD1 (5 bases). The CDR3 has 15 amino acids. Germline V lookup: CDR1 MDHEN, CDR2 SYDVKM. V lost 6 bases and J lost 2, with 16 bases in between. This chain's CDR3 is CASSTRRQSQETQYF. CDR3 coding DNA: TGTGCCAGCAGCACCCGTCGACAGTCACAAGAGACCCAGTACTTC.

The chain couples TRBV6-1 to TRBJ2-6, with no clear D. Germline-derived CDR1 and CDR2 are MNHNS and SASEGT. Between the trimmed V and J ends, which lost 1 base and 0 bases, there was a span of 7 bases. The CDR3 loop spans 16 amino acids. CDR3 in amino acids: CASSEVRISGANVLTF. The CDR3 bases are TGTGCCAGCAGTGAAGTTCGTATCTCTGGGGCCAACGTCCTGACTTTC.

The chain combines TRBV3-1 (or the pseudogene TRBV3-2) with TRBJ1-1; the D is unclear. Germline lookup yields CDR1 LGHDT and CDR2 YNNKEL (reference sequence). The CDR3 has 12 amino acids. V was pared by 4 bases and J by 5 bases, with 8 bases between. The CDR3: CASSRSSTEAFF. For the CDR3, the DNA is TGTGCCAGCAGCCGGAGTTCTACTGAAGCTTTCTTT.

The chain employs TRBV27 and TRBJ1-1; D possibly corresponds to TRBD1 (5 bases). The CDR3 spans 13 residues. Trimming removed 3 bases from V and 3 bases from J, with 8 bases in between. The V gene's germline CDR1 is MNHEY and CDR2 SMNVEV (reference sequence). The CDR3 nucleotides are TGTGCCAGCAGTTTGGACATACACACTGAAGCTTTCTTT. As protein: CASSLDIHTEAFF.

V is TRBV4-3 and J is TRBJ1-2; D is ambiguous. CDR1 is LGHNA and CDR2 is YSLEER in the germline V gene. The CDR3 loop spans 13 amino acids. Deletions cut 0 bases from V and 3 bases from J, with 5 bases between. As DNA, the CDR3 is TGCGCCAGCAGCCAAGAAGCACACTATGGCTACACCTTC. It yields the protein CASSQEAHYGYTF.

CDR3 sequence reads: CASSHRETGGGTEAFF. Here the CDR3 DNA reads TGTGCCAGCAGCCACCGCGAGACAGGGGGAGGCACTGAAGCTTTCTTT. This sequence joins TRBV21-1 and TRBJ1-1; no check of the table's D call, TRBD1, against the DNA was made. TRBV21-1 is a documented pseudogene. The CDR3 totals 16 residues.

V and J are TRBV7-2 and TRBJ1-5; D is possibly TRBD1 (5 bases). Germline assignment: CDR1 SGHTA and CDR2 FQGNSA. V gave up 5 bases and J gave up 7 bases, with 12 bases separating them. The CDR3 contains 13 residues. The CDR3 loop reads CASSQARAQPQHF. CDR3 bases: TGTGCCAGCAGCCAAGCCAGGGCGCAGCCCCAGCATTTT.

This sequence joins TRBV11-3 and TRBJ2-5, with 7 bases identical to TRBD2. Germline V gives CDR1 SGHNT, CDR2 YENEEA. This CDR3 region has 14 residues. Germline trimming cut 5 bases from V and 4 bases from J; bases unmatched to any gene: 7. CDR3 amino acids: CASSPDSGVETQYF. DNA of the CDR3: TGTGCCAGCAGCCCCGACAGCGGGGTAGAGACCCAGTACTTC.

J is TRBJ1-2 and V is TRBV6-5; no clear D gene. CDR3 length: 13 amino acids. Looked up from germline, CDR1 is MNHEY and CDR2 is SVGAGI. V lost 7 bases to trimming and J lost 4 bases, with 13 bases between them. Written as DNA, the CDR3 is TGTGCCAGCACCCTTGGGAAGGTCTATGGCTACACCTTC. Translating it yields CASTLGKVYGYTF.

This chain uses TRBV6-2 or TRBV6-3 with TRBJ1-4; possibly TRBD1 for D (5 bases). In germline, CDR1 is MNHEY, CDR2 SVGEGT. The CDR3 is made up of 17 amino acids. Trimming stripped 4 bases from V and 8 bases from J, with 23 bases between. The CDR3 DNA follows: TGTGCCAGCAGTTCCTTGGGGACCGGGACCGTAAACGAAAAACTGTTTTTT. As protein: CASSSLGTGTVNEKLFF.

The CDR3 reads CASRHRDPYQPQHF. Here the CDR3 DNA reads TGTGCCAGTAGACACAGGGACCCTTATCAGCCCCAGCATTTT. This sequence joins TRBV19 and TRBJ1-5; tentatively, D is TRBD1 (6 bases). Trimming removed 6 bases from V and 5 bases from J, with 14 bases in between. This CDR3 is built from 14 residues. The V gene's germline CDR1 is LNHDA and CDR2 SQIVND (reference sequence).

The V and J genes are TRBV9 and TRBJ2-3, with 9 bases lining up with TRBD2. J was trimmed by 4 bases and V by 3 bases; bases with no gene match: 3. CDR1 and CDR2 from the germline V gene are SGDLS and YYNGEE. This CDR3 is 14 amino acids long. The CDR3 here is CASSALAGADTQYF. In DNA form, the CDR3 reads TGTGCCAGCAGCGCACTAGCGGGCGCAGATACGCAGTATTTT.

CDR3: CASSSGASHEQYF. DNA for the CDR3: TGTGCCAGCAGCTCGGGGGCATCCCACGAGCAGTACTTC. The chain carries TRBV7-9 and TRBJ2-7; D is perhaps TRBD1 or TRBD2 (6 bases each). Germline values: CDR1 SEHNR, CDR2 FQNEAQ (reference sequence). Trimming took off 4 bases at V and 5 bases at J, with 12 bases between the two ends. The CDR3 covers 13 residues.

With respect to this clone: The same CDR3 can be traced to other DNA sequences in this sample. CDR3 nucleotide sequence: TGTGCCAGCAGCCTACGGGGCGGCACTGAAGCTTTCTTT. Its protein is CASSLRGGTEAFF. The chain couples TRBV9 to TRBJ1-1; D may be TRBD1 (5 bases). Germline loops: CDR1 SGDLS, CDR2 YYNGEE. This CDR3 has 13 residues. V dropped 4 bases and J dropped 4 bases, with 11 bases sitting between them.

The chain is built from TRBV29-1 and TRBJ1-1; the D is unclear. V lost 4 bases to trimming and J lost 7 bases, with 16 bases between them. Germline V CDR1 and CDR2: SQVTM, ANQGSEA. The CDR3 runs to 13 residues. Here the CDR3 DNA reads TGCAGCGTTGCCGGAGCAGTCGAAGTTGAAGCTTTCTTT. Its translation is CSVAGAVEVEAFF.

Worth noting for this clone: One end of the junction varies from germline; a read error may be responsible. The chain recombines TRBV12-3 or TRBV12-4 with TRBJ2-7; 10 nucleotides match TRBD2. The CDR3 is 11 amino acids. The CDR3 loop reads CASSGASGSGF. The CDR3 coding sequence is TGTGCCAGCAGTGGGGCTAGCGGGAGTGGTTTC.

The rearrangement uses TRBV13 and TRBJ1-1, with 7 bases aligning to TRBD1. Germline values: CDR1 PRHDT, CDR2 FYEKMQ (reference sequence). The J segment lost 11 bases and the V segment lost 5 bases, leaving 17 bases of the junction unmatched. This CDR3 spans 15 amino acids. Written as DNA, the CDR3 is TGTGCCAGCAGCCCCGACAGGGATCATTTCCCAGGGGCTTTCTTT. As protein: CASSPDRDHFPGAFF.

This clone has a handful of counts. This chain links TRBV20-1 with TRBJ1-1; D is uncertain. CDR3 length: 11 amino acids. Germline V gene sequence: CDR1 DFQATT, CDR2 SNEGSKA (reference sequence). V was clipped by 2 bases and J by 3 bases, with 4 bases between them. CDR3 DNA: TGCAGTGCTAGAAGCGACACTGAAGCTTTCTTT. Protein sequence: CSARSDTEAFF.

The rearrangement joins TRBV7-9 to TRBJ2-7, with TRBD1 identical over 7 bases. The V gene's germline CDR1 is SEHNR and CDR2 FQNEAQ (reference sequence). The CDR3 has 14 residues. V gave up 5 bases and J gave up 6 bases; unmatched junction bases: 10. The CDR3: CASSETGAAGEQYF. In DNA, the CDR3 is TGTGCCAGCAGCGAAACAGGGGCAGCTGGCGAGCAGTACTTC.

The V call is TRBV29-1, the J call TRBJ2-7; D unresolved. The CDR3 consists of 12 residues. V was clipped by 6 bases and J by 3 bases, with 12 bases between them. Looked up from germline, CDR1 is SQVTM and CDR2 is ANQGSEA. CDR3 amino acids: CSVLSPSYEQYF. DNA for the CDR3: TGCAGCGTCCTCTCCCCTAGCTACGAGCAGTACTTC.

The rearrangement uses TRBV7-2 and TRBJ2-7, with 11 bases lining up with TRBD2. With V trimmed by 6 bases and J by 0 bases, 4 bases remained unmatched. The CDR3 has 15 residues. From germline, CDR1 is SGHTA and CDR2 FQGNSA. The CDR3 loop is CASSSSGGYSYEQYF. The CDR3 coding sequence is TGTGCCAGCAGTTCTAGCGGGGGGTACTCCTACGAGCAGTACTTC.

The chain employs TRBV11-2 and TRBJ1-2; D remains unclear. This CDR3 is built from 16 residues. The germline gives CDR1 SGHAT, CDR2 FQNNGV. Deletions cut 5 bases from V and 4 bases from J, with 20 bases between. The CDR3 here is CASSAFPAGRGYGYTF. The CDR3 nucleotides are TGTGCCAGCAGCGCTTTCCCGGCAGGCCGCGGCTATGGCTACACCTTC.

The CDR3 loop reads CASSLRESTGNTEAFF. The CDR3 nucleotides are TGTGCCAGCTCACTCCGGGAATCTACAGGGAACACTGAAGCTTTCTTT. The chain has TRBV18 and TRBJ1-1; D might be TRBD1 (5 bases). The CDR3 sequence is 16 residues long. CDR1 and CDR2 from the germline V gene are KGHSH and LQKENI. Trimming took 4 bases from V and 1 from J, leaving 16 bases between them.

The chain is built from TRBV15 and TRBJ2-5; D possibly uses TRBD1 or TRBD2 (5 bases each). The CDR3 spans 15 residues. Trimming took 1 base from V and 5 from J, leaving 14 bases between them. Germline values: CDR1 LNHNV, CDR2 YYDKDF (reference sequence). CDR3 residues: CATSRVPGRVETQYF. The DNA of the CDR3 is TGTGCCACCAGCAGAGTCCCGGGGCGCGTTGAGACCCAGTACTTC.

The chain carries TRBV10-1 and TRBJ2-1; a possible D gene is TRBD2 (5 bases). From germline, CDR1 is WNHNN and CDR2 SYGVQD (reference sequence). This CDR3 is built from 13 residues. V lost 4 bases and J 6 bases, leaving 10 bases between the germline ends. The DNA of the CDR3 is TGCGCCAGCAGTGGGACTGGATTCAATGAGCAGTTCTTC. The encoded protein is CASSGTGFNEQFF.

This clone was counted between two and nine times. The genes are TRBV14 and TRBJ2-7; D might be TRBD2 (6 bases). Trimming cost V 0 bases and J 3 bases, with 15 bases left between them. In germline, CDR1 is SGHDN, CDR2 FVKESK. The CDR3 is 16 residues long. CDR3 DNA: TGTGCCAGCAGCCAAGAAAGAGGAGGGTTCGGCTACGAGCAGTACTTC. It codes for CASSQERGGFGYEQYF.